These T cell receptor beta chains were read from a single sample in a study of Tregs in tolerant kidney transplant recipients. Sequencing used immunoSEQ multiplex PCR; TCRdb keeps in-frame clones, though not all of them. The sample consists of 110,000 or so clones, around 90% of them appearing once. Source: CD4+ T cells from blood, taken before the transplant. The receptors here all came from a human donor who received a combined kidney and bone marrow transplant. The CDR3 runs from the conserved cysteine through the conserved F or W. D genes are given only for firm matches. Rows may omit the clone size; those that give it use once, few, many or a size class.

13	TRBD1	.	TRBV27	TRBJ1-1	TGTGCCAGTAGGACAGGGCGGAACACTGAAGCTTTCTTT	CASRTGRNTEAFF
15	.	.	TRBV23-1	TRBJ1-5	TGCGCCAGCACAATTTCCCGGGAGAGATGGCAGCCCCAGCATTTT	CASTISRERWQPQHF
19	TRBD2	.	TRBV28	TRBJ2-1	TGTGCCAGCACCTCGGGACAAGCGGGAGCCCTTAGCTCCTACAATGAGCAGTTCTTC	CASTSGQAGALSSYNEQFF
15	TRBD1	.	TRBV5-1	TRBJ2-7	TGCGCCAGCAGCTCCGGGACAGCGAACTCCTACGAGCAGTACTTC	CASSSGTANSYEQYF
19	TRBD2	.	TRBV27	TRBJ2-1	TGTGCCAGCAGTCCCACGACTAGCGGGAGGGCGAGCTCCTACAATGAGCAGTTCTTC	CASSPTTSGRASSYNEQFF
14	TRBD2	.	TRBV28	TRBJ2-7	TGTGCCAGCCTTCATAGCGGGAGTAAATACGAGCAGTACTTC	CASLHSGSKYEQYF
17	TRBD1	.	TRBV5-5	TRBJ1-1	TGTGCCAGCAGCTCATTCCCCGGGACAGGGGAAAACACTGAAGCTTTCTTT	CASSSFPGTGENTEAFF
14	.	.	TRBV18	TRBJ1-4	TGTGCCAGCTCACCACTACAGGGAACTGAAAAACTGTTTTTT	CASSPLQGTEKLFF
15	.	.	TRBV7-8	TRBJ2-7	TGTGCCAGCAGCTGGGGTTGGAGGGAGAGGTCTGGGCAGTACTTC	CASSWGWRERSGQYF
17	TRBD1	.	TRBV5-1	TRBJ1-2	TGCGCCAGCAGCTTGGCAAGAGGGGCAGGGGGCGGCTATGGCTACACCTTC	CASSLARGAGGGYGYTF
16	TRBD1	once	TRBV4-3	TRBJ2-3	TGCGCCAGCAGCCGAGACTGGGACAGGGGCACAGATACGCAGTATTTT	CASSRDWDRGTDTQYF
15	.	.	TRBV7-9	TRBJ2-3	TGTGCCAGCAGCTTAGTGGAGAGGAGCACAGATACGCAGTATTTT	CASSLVERSTDTQYF
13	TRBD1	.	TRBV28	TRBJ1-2	TGTGCCAGCAGCTTGCAGGGGGCGAGAGGCTACACCTTC	CASSLQGARGYTF
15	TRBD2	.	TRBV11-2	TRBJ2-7	TGTGCCAGCAGGTCCTCCGCGGGAGGTGGGTACGAGCAGTACTTC	CASRSSAGGGYEQYF
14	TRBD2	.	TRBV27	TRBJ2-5	TGTGCCAGCAGTCTTCGGACTAGTAAAGAGACCCAGTACTTC	CASSLRTSKETQYF
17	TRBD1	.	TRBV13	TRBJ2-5	TGTGCCAGCAGCTTAGCCCTTCTGACAGGGGGCGAGGAGACCCAGTACTTC	CASSLALLTGGEETQYF
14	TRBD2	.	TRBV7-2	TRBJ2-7	TGTGCCAGCAGCTTAAGCCTAGCGGCCTACGAGCAGTACTTC	CASSLSLAAYEQYF
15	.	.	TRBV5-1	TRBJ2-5	TGCGCCAGCAGACAGGGCATCGCTTACCAAGAGACCCAGTACTTC	CASRQGIAYQETQYF
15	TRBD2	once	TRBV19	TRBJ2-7	TGTGCCAGTAGTATACTAGCGGGAGCTGACTACGAGCAGTACTTC	CASSILAGADYEQYF
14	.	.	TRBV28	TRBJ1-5	TGTGCCAGCACTTTACAGGGTTCGGGCCAGCCCCAGCATTTT	CASTLQGSGQPQHF
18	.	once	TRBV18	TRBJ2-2	TGTGCCAGCTCACCATGGACGGGGGTCTTCGGGAACACCGGGGAGCTGTTTTTT	CASSPWTGVFGNTGELFF
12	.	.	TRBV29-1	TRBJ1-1	TGCAGCCAATCCAGGTTGAACACTGAAGCTTTCTTT	CSQSRLNTEAFF
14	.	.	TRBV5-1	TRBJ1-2	TGTGCCAGCAGCTTGGTCAGGGCGCTGAGTGGCTACACCTTC	CASSLVRALSGYTF
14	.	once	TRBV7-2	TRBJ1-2	TGTGCCAGCAGCCTAGAGAACAGGGCCGGTGGCTACACCTTC	CASSLENRAGGYTF
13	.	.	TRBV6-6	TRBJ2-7	TGTGCCAGCCTCGATGGGGCGGCCTACGAGCAGTACTTC	CASLDGAAYEQYF
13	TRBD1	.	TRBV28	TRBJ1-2	TGTGCCAGCACTTTAACAGGGGGCGGGGGCTACACCTTC	CASTLTGGGGYTF
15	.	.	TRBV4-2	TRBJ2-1	TGTGCCAGCAGCCGGGATCGGGGGGCTTACAATGAGCAGTTCTTC	CASSRDRGAYNEQFF
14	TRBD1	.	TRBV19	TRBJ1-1	TGTGCCAGTACGACCCGACAGGGGGCAGGTGAAGCTTTCTTT	CASTTRQGAGEAFF
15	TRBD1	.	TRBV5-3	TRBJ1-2	TGTGCCAGAAGCTTGTGGACAGGGGAGAGCTATGGCTACACCTTC	CARSLWTGESYGYTF
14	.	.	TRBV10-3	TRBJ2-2	TGTGCCACTCACCAGACAGGAAACACCGGGGAGCTGTTTTTT	CATHQTGNTGELFF
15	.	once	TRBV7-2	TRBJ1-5	TGTGCCAGCAGCTTAGGACGGAGTAGCAATCAGCCCCAGCATTTT	CASSLGRSSNQPQHF
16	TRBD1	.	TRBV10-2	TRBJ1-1	TGCGCCAGCAGTGATCCGAGGACAGGGGGCAGCACTGAAGCTTTCTTT	CASSDPRTGGSTEAFF
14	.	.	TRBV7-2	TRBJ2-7	TGTGCCAGCAGCCCCGAGGTCTATAGCTACGAGCAGTACTTC	CASSPEVYSYEQYF
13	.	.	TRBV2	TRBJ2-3	TGTGCCAGCAGTGACGGGCAGCGGAATACGCAGTATTTT	CASSDGQRNTQYF
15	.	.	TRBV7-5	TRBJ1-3	TGTGTCAGAAGCTTAGACAAAAACTCTGGAAACACCATATATTTT	CVRSLDKNSGNTIYF
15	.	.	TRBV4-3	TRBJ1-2	TGCGCCAGCAGCCAAATACCTATAACTAACTATGGCTACACCTTC	CASSQIPITNYGYTF
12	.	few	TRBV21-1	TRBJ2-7	TGTGCCAGCACTGGCATAAACTACGAGCAGTACTTC	CASTGINYEQYF
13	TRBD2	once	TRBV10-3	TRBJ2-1	TGTGCCAGTGAGCAGCGGGAGGGCGGCGAGCAGTTCTTC	CASEQREGGEQFF
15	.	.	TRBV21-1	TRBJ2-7	TGTGCCAGCAGCAATCCCCAGCGGGGGGGCGACGAGCAGTACTTC	CASSNPQRGGDEQYF
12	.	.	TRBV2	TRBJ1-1	TGTGCCAGCAGTGACGGGGTCACTGAAGCTTTCTTT	CASSDGVTEAFF
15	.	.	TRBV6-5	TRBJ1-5	TGTGCCAGCAGTCCACAGGGTTTTGGCAATCAGCCCCAGCATTTT	CASSPQGFGNQPQHF
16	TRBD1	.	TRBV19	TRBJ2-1	TGTGCCAGTAGTATGAACCGGGACAGGGTTTACAATGAGCAGTTCTTC	CASSMNRDRVYNEQFF
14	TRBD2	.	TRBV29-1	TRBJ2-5	TGCAGCGTTGCGGGAGGGCCTTGGCAAGAGACCCAGTACTTC	CSVAGGPWQETQYF